These T cell receptor beta chains were read from a single sample in a study of CD8+CD57+ T cells in acquired aplastic anemia. A single record per CDR3 protein comes from TCRdb applying MiXCR to the reads. The sample lists around 500,000 distinct CDR3 sequences; 25% to 40% were seen once. The specimen sequenced was sorted CD4+, CD8+, or CD8+CD57+ T cells (not recorded which) from PBMCs. These receptors all stem from a human donor with aplastic anemia. CDR3s include the opening cysteine and the closing phenylalanine or tryptophan. Expanded clones are given a class, and other clones once, few, many or no size at all.

abundance,j_gene,v_gene,CDR3aa
once,TRBJ2-7,TRBV7-9,CASSLIRTGPYEQYF
many,TRBJ1-6,TRBV7-2,CASSKEAPGRANNSPLHF
.,TRBJ1-1,TRBV7-6,CASSLTAGREVAEAFF
.,TRBJ2-2,TRBV5-1,CASSKGTGRTGELFF
few,TRBJ1-1,TRBV20-1,CSAREANTEAFF
.,TRBJ1-2,TRBV11-1,CAGSRPQGFANYGYTF
.,TRBJ2-1,TRBV15,CATSRVYESGNEQVF
.,TRBJ2-1,TRBV10-1,CASSGGWANEQFF
.,TRBJ1-5,TRBV25-1,CAWSARTAWGQPQHF
few,TRBJ1-1,TRBV7-2,CASTSMGLNTEAFF
few,TRBJ2-3,TRBV15,CATSTTSGGPETDTQYF
few,TRBJ1-1,TRBV11-2,CASSLEVTGNTEAFF